The T cell receptor (beta chain) described here comes from a study of blood T cell repertoires in COVID-19. Study-level background: PBMCs, B-cell-depleted T cells, or T cells provided the cDNA or gDNA that made up the material.

Using immunoSEQ multiplex PCR, the repertoire was profiled, and TCRdb retains in-frame clones only, with some absent. Here the sample spans about 88,000 clones, about 84% being singletons. Per the germline V gene, CDR1 is SGHRS and CDR2 is YFSETQ. V was pared by 4 bases and J by 5 bases, with 11 bases between. The CDR3 is 13 residues long. This chain uses TRBV5-1 with TRBJ2-3; D uncertain. The receptor was derived from a woman between 65 and 79 years old with acute or convalescent COVID-19. The sequencing input was peripheral blood. For the CDR3, the DNA is TGCGCCAGCAGCCCTGGAACGGGAGATACGCAGTATTTT. Protein sequence: CASSPGTGDTQYF.